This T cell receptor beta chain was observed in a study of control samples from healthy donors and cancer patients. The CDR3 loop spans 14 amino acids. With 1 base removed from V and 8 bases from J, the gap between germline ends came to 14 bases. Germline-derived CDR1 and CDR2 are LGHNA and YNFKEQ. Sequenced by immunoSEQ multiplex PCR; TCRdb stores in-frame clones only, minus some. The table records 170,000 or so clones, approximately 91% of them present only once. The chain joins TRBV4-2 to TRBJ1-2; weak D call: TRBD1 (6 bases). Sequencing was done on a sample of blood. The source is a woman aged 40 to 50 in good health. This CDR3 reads CASSQAQPGGGYTF. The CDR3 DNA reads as TGTGCCAGCAGCCAAGCACAGCCCGGGGGCGGCTACACCTTC.